This T cell receptor beta chain was retrieved from a study of response to subunit inactivated influenza vaccine. Study findings and constraints: A suggestion made by the authors is that each seasonal influenza vaccination recruits few new T cells.

As concerns this clonotype: No antigen is known for it.

V was trimmed by 0 bases and J by 0 bases, leaving 8 bases between them. Germline CDR1 LGHNA, CDR2 YNFKEQ. The CDR3 sequence is 15 residues long. TCRdb itself ran the RT-PCR reads through MiXCR, one entry per CDR3 protein. The profile covers about 520,000 distinct CDR3 sequences, with around 7.9% appearing a single time and roughly 13% taken by the ten largest. Sequences were derived from PBMCs from blood, sampled roughly 24 months after vaccination. The chain uses TRBV4-2 and TRBJ2-5; D uncertain. This receptor was identified in a man between 50 and 69 years old who received an inactivated influenza vaccine. CDR3 sequence: CASSQDGSNQETQYF. CDR3 nucleotides: TGTGCCAGCAGCCAAGATGGCTCGAACCAAGAGACCCAGTACTTC.